This is a list of T cell receptor beta chains from one sample in a study of cytomegalovirus exposure and HLA in healthy donors. The protocol was immunoSEQ multiplex PCR, while the TCRdb copy is restricted to in-frame clones and leaves out a portion. This sample yields around 83,000 clones, of which roughly 73% are seen a single time; about 4.5% belongs to the top ten. Source material: PBMCs. The receptor set was obtained from a male donor in good health and CMV-seropositive. Both conserved end residues are part of each CDR3. D genes are given only for firm matches. Expanded clones are given a class, and other clones once, few, many or no size at all.

D	V	length	J	size	CDR3	DNA
TRBD1	TRBV28	15	TRBJ1-5	NA	CASNDRGLMYQPQHF	TGTGCCAGCAACGACAGGGGGCTGATGTATCAGCCCCAGCATTTT
TRBD1	TRBV10-3	14	TRBJ1-1	NA	CAISEDRGNTEAFF	TGTGCCATCAGTGAGGACAGGGGAAACACTGAAGCTTTCTTT
TRBD1	TRBV2	16	TRBJ2-2	NA	CASRSGQGIDAGELFF	TGTGCCAGCAGATCGGGACAGGGGATTGACGCCGGGGAGCTGTTTTTT
TRBD2	TRBV15	15	TRBJ2-1	few	CATSGGTSGYNEQFF	TGTGCCACCAGCGGAGGGACTAGCGGTTACAATGAGCAGTTCTTC
TRBD1	TRBV19	14	TRBJ1-2	once	CASNPGQGARGYTF	TGTGCCAGTAACCCGGGACAGGGGGCCCGTGGCTACACCTTC
TRBD1	TRBV5-6	14	TRBJ1-1	NA	CASSFAGGDTEAFF	TGTGCCAGCAGCTTCGCAGGGGGAGACACTGAAGCTTTCTTT
TRBD1	TRBV29-1	13	TRBJ1-4	NA	CSVGGTANEKLFF	TGCAGCGTGGGCGGGACAGCTAATGAAAAACTGTTTTTT
NA	TRBV28	15	TRBJ1-1	NA	CASSDDRGFSPEAFF	TGTGCCAGCAGTGATGATCGGGGGTTCTCCCCCGAAGCTTTCTTT
TRBD2	TRBV7-9	14	TRBJ2-7	NA	CASASGGNSYEQYF	TGTGCCAGCGCCTCGGGGGGGAATTCCTACGAGCAGTACTTC
TRBD1	TRBV5-6	17	TRBJ2-2	NA	CASSSRLQGGNTGELFF	TGTGCCAGCAGCTCACGACTACAGGGGGGAAACACCGGGGAGCTGTTTTTT
NA	TRBV7-9	13	TRBJ2-1	NA	CASSRPLGNEQFF	TGTGCCAGCAGCCGCCCCCTCGGTAATGAGCAGTTCTTC
TRBD1	TRBV19	17	TRBJ2-4	few	CASSPETGSLAKNIQYF	TGTGCCAGTAGTCCCGAGACAGGGTCATTGGCCAAAAACATTCAGTACTTC
NA	TRBV28	14	TRBJ1-2	NA	CASSFGGSPYGYTF	TGTGCCAGCAGTTTCGGCGGCAGCCCTTATGGCTACACCTTC
TRBD2	TRBV28	14	TRBJ2-5	once	CASSAGENQETQYF	TGTGCCAGCAGTGCGGGAGAGAATCAAGAGACCCAGTACTTC
NA	TRBV2	13	TRBJ1-2	NA	CASSAGVNYGYTF	TGTGCCAGCAGTGCAGGGGTTAACTATGGCTACACCTTC
TRBD2	TRBV4-2	16	TRBJ2-7	once	CASSQDQASGDYEQYF	TGTGCCAGCAGCCAAGATCAGGCTAGCGGGGACTACGAGCAGTACTTC
TRBD1	TRBV5-1	14	TRBJ2-7	NA	CASSMTGTSYEQYF	TGCGCCAGCAGCATGACAGGGACCTCCTACGAGCAGTACTTC
TRBD2	TRBV13	13	TRBJ2-2	NA	CASSFGGAGELFF	TGTGCCAGCAGCTTTGGGGGGGCCGGGGAGCTGTTTTTT
TRBD1	TRBV6-5	14	TRBJ1-2	NA	CASSYSGTEGGYTF	TGTGCCAGCAGTTACTCGGGGACAGAGGGAGGCTACACCTTC
NA	TRBV9	14	TRBJ1-5	NA	CASSASPSYQPQHF	TGTGCCAGCAGCGCTAGTCCCTCCTATCAGCCCCAGCATTTT
NA	TRBV30	13	TRBJ1-2	NA	CAWSISGGYGYTF	TGTGCCTGGAGTATATCGGGGGGGTATGGCTACACCTTC
NA	TRBV28	15	TRBJ2-6	NA	CASSLGRAGANVLTF	TGTGCAAGCAGTTTAGGGCGGGCAGGGGCCAACGTCCTGACTTTC
TRBD1	TRBV19	15	TRBJ2-5	NA	CASSGDRGYQETQYF	TGTGCCAGTAGCGGAGACAGGGGGTACCAAGAGACCCAGTACTTC
TRBD1	TRBV29-1	12	TRBJ1-1	NA	CSGGQGNTEAFF	TGCAGCGGGGGACAGGGAAACACTGAAGCTTTCTTT
TRBD1	TRBV9	17	TRBJ2-5	NA	CASSDPRGTGEKETQYF	TGTGCCAGCAGCGACCCTCGTGGGACAGGGGAAAAGGAGACCCAGTACTTC
TRBD2	TRBV5-6	16	TRBJ2-5	NA	CASSLGLWEGRETQYF	TGTGCCAGCAGCTTAGGGTTGTGGGAGGGCCGTGAGACCCAGTACTTC